The subject of this entry is one TCR beta chain. This specimen belongs to a study of blood T cells in healthy people across ages. Combining a sample-barcoded 5' primer with a J-beta primer mix, a second PCR ran for 7 to 11 cycles. At least 2.5 million CDR3-containing paired-end reads were obtained per sample. A single record per CDR3 protein comes from TCRdb applying MiXCR to the 5' RACE reads. The profile covers roughly 730,000 distinct CDR3 sequences, with more than 55% appearing a single time and roughly 26% taken by the ten largest. This clonotype was obtained from a man in his forties in good health. Sequencing was performed on blood.

CDR3 nucleotides: TGCGCCAGCAGCTTGGTGGACTTCAACTATGGCTACACCTTC. It codes for CASSLVDFNYGYTF. V and J are TRBV5-1 and TRBJ1-2; D unresolved. V was trimmed by 0 bases and J by 2 bases, leaving 8 bases between them. From germline, CDR1 is SGHRS and CDR2 YFSETQ. The CDR3 runs 14 residues.